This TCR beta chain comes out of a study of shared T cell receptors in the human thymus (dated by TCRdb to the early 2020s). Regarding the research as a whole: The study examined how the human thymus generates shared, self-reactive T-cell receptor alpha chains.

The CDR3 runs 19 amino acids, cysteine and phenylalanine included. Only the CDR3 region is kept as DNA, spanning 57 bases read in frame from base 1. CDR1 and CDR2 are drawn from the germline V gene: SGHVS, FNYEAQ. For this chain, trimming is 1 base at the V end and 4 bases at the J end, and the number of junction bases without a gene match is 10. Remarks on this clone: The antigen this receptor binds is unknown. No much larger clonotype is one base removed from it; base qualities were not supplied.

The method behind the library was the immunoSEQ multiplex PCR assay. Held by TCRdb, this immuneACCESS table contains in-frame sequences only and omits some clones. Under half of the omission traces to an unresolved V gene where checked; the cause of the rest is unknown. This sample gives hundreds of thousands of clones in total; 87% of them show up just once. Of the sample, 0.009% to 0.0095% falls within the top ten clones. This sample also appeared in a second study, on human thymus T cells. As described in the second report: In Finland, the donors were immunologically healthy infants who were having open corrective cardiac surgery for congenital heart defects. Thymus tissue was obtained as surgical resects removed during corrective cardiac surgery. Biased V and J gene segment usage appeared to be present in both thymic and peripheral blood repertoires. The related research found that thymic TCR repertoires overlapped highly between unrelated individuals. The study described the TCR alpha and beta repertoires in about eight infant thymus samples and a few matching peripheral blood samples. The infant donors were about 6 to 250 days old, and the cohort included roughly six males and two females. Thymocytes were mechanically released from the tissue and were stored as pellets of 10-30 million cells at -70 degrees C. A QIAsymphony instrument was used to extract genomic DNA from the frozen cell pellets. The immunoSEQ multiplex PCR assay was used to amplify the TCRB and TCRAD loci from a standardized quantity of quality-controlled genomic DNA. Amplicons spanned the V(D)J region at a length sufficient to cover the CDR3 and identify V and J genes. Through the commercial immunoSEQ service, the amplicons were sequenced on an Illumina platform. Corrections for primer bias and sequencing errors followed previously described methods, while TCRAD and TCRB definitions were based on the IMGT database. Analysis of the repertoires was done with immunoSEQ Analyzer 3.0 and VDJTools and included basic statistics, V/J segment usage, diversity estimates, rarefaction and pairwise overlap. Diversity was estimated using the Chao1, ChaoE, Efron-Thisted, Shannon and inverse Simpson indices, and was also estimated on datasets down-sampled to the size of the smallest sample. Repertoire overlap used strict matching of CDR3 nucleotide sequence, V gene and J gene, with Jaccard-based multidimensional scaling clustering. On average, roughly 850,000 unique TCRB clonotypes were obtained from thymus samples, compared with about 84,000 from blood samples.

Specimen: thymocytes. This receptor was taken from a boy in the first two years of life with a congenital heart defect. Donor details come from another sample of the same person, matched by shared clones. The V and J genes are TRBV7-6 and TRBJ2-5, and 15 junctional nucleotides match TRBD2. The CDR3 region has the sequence CASSLGGVGGLAGGETQYF. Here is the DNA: TGTGCCAGCAGCTTAGGGGGCGTGGGGGGACTAGCGGGAGGAGAGACCCAGTACTTC.